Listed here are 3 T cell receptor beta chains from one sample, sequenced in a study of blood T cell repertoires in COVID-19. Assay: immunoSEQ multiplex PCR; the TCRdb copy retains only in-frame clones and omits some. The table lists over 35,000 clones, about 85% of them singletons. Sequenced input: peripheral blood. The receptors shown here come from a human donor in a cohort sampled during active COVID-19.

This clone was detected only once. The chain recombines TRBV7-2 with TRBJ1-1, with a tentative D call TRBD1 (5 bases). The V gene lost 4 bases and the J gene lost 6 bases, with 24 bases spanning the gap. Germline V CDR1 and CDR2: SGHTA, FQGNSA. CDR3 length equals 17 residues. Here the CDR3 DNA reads TGTGCCAGCAGCTCCCTGCGGGGCCCGGCATCCGTGCCTGAAGCTTTCTTT. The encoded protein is CASSSLRGPASVPEAFF.

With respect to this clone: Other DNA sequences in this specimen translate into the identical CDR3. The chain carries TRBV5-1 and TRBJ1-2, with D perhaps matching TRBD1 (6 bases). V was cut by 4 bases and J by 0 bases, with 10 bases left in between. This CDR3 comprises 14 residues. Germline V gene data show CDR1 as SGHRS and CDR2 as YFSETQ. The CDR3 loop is CASSPGTPNYGYTF. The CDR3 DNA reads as TGCGCCAGCAGCCCAGGGACACCTAACTATGGCTACACCTTC.

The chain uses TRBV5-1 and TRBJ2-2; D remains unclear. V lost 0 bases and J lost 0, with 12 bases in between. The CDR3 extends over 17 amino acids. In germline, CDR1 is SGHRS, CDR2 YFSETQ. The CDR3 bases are TGCGCCAGCAGCTTGGGAATGACATCTACGAACACCGGGGAGCTGTTTTTT. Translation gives CASSLGMTSTNTGELFF.